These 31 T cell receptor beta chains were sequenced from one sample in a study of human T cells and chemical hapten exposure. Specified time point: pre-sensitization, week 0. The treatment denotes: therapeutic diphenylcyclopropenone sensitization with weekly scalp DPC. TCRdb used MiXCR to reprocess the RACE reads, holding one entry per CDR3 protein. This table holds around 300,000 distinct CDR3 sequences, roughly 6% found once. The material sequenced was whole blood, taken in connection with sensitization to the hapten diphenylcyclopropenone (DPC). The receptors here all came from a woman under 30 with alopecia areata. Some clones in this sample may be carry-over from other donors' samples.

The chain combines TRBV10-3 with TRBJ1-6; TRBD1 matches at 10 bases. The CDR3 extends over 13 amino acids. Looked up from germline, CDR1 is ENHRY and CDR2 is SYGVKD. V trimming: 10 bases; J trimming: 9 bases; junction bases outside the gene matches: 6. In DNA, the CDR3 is TGTGCCACGACGGACAGGGGGAGTTCACCCCTCCACTTT. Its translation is CATTDRGSSPLHF.

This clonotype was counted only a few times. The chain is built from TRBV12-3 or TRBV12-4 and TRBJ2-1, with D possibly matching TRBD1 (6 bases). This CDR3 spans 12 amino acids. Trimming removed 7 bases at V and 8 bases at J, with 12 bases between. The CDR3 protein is CASIGEGDEQFF. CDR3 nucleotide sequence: TGTGCCAGCATCGGAGAGGGGGATGAGCAGTTCTTC.

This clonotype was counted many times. Here the CDR3 reads CASSGGTGSNQPQHF. The CDR3 DNA is TGTGCCAGCAGTGGGGGGACAGGGAGCAATCAGCCCCAGCATTTT. This chain links TRBV28 with TRBJ1-5; 9 nucleotides align to TRBD1. CDR1 is MDHEN, CDR2 SYDVKM, per germline. This CDR3 spans 15 amino acids. V dropped 5 bases and J dropped 1; count of bases not matched to a gene: 3.

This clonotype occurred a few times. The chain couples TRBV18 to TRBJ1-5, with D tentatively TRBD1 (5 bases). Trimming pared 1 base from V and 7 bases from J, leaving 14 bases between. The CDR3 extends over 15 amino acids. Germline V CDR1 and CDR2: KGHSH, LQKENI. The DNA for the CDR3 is TGTGCCAGCTCACCACTTCCGGGACGGGGACAGCCCCAGCATTTT. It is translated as CASSPLPGRGQPQHF. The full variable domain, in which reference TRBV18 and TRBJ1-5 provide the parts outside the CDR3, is NAGVMQNPRHLVRRRGQEARLRCSPMKGHSHVYWYRQLPEEGLKFMVYLQKENIIDESGMPKERFSAEFPKEGPSILRIQQVVRGDSAAYFCASSPLPGRGQPQHFGDGTRLSIL.

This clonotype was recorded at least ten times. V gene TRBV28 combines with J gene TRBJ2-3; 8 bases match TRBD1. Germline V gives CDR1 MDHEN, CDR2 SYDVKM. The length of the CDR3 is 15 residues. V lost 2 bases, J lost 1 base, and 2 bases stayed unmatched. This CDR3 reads CASSLMTGGTDTQYF. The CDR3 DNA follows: TGTGCCAGCAGTTTAATGACAGGGGGCACAGATACGCAGTATTTT.

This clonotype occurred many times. CDR3 in DNA: TGTGCCAGCAGTTACAGCCGGGGGGCGGTGATCTATGGCTACACCTTC. Its protein is CASSYSRGAVIYGYTF. The rearrangement joins TRBV6-6 to TRBJ1-2; D possibly corresponds to TRBD1 (6 bases). Germline assignment: CDR1 MNHNY and CDR2 SVGAGI (reference sequence). The CDR3 totals 16 residues. Trimming left V 2 bases short and J 4 bases short, with 17 bases between.

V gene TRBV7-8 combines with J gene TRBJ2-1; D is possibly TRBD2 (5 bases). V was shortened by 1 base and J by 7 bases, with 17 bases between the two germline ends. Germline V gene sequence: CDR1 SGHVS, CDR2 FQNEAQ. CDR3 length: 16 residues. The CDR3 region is CASSLVGYRSGNEQFF. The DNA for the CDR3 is TGTGCCAGCAGCTTAGTAGGTTACCGCTCGGGGAATGAGCAGTTCTTC.

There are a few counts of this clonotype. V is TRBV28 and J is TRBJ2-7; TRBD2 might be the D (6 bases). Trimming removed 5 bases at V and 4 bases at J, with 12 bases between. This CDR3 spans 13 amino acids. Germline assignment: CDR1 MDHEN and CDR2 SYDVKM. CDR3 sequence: CASSPGAGYEQYF. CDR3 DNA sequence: TGTGCCAGCAGTCCCGGGGCGGGATACGAGCAGTACTTC.

The DNA of the CDR3 is TGCGCCAGCAGCCAGGCAGTGATAGGGAACACTGAAGCTTTCTTT. This gives the protein CASSQAVIGNTEAFF. The chain combines TRBV4-3 with TRBJ1-1, with D uncertain. Deletions cut 3 bases from V and 1 base from J, with 12 bases between. The CDR3 sequence is 15 residues long. Germline values: CDR1 LGHNA, CDR2 YSLEER.

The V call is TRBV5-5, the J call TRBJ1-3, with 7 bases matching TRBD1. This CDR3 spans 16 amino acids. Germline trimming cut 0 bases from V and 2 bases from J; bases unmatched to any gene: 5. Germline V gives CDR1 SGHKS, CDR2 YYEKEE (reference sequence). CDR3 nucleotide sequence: TGTGCCAGCAGCTTGGCCCTGGGACAGACTGGAAACACCATATATTTT. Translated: CASSLALGQTGNTIYF.

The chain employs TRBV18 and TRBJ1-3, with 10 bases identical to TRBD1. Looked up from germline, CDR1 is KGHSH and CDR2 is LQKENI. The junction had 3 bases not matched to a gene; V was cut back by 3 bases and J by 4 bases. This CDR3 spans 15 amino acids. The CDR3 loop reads CASSPGTGDGNTIYF. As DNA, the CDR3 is TGTGCCAGCTCACCCGGGACAGGGGACGGAAACACCATATATTTT.

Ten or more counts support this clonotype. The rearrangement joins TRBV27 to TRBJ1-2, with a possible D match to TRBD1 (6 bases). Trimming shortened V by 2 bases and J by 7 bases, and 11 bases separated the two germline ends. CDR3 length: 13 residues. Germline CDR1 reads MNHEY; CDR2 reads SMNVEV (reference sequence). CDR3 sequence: CASSLGGGSGYTF. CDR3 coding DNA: TGTGCCAGCAGTTTAGGGGGCGGGAGTGGCTACACCTTC.

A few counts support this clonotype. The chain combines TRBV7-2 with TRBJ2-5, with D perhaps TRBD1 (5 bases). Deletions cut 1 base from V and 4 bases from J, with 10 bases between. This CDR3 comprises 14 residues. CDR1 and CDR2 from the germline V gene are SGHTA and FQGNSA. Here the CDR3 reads CASSLVGRRETQYF. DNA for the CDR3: TGTGCCAGCAGCTTAGTGGGGCGTCGAGAGACCCAGTACTTC.

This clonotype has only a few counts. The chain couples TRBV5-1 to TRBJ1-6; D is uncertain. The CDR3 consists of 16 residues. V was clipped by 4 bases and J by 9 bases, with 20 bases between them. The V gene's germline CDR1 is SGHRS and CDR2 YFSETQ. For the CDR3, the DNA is TGCGCCAGCAGCCCCGATCCCGCAGGCCCCGCTTCACCCCTCCACTTT. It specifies CASSPDPAGPASPLHF.

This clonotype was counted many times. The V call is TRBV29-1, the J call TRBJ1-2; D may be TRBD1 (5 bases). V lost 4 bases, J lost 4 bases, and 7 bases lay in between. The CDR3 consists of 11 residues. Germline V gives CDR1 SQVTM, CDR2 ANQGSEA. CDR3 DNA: TGCAGCGTTGGTAGGGGCTATGGCTACACCTTC. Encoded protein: CSVGRGYGYTF.

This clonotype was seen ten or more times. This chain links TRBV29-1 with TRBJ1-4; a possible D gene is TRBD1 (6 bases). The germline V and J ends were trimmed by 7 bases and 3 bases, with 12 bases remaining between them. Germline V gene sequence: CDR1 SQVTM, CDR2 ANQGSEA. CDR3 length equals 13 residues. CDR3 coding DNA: TGCAGCGCTACGACAGGCCCTAATGAAAAACTGTTTTTT. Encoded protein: CSATTGPNEKLFF. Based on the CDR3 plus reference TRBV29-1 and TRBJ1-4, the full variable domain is SAVISQKPSRDICQRGTSLTIQCQVDSQVTMMFWYRQQPGQSLTLIATANQGSEATYESGFVIDKFPISRPNLTFSTLTVSNMSPEDSSIYLCSATTGPNEKLFFGSGTQLSVL.

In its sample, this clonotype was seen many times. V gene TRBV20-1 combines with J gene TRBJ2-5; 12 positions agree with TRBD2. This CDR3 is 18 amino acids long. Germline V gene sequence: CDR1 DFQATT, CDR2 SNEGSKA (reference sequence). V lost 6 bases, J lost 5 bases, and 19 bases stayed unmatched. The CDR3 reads CSARSNTASGGADETQYF. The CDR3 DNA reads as TGCAGTGCCCGATCGAATACGGCTAGCGGGGGGGCTGACGAGACCCAGTACTTC.

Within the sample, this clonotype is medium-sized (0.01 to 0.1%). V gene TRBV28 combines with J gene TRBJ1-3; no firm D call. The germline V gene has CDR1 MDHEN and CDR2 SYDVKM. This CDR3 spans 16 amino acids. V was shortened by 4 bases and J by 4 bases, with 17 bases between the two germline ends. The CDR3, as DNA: TGTGCCAGCAGTTCACCCGGCGGCGCTGACGGAAACACCATATATTTT. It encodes CASSSPGGADGNTIYF. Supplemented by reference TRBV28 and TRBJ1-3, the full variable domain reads DVKVTQSSRYLVKRTGEKVFLECVQDMDHENMFWYRQDPGLGLRLIYFSYDVKMKEKGDIPEGYSVSREKKERFSLILESASTNQTSMYLCASSSPGGADGNTIYFGEGSWLTVV.

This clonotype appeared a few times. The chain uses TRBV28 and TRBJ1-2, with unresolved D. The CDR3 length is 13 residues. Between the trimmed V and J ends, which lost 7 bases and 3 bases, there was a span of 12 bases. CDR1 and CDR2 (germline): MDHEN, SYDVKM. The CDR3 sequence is CASISSVDYGYTF. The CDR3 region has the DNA TGTGCCAGCATATCTTCCGTGGACTATGGCTACACCTTC.

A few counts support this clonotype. CDR3 sequence: CASSLAAESEAFF. CDR3 coding DNA: TGTGCCAGCAGCTTAGCGGCAGAGTCGGAAGCTTTCTTT. This chain joins TRBV7-9 and TRBJ1-1; D gene unclear. Looked up from germline, CDR1 is SEHNR and CDR2 is FQNEAQ (reference sequence). The CDR3 is 13 amino acids. V lost 0 bases and J lost 8, with 10 bases in between.

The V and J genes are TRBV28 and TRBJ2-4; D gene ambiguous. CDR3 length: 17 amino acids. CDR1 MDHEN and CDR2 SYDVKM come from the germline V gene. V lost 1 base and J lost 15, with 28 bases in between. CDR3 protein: CASSLSPEKGVPLSVYF. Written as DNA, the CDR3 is TGTGCCAGCAGTTTATCCCCCGAAAAGGGTGTCCCCTTGTCGGTGTACTTC.

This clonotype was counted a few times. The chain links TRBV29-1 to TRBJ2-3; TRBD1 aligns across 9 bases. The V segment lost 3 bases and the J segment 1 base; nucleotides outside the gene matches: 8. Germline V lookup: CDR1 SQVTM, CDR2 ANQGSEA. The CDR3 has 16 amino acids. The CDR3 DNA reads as TGCAGCGTTGATCGGGAGAGGACAGGGGGCACAGATACGCAGTATTTT. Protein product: CSVDRERTGGTDTQYF.

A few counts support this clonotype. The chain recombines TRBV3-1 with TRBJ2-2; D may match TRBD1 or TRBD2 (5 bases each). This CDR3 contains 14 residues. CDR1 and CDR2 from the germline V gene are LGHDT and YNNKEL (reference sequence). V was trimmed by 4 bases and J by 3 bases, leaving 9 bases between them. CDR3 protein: CASSPGPDTGELFF. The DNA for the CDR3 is TGTGCCAGCAGCCCGGGACCCGACACCGGGGAGCTGTTTTTT.

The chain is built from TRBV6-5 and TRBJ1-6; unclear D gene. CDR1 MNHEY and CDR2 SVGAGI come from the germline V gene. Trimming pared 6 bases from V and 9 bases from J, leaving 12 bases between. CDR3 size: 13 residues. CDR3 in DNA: TGTGCCAGCAGGGGCCAGAGGATTTCACCCCTCCACTTT. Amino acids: CASRGQRISPLHF.

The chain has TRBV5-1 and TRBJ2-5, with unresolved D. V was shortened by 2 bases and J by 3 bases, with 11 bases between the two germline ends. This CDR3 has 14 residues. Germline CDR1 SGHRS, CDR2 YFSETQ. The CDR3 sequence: CASSLGQRKETQYF. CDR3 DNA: TGCGCCAGCAGCTTAGGTCAGCGAAAAGAGACCCAGTACTTC.

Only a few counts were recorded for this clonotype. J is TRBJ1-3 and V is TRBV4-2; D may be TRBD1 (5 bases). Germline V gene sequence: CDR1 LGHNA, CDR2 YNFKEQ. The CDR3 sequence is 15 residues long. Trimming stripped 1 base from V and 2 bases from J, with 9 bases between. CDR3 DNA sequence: TGTGCCAGCAGCCAAGTGGGGGTCACTGGAAACACCATATATTTT. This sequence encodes CASSQVGVTGNTIYF.

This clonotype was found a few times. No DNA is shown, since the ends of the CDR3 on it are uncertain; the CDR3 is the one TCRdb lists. The CDR3 here is CASSQFGAGEQYF. The chain uses TRBV4-1 and TRBJ2-7; the table's D call, TRBD1, has no DNA check behind it. The germline CDR1 and CDR2 sequences are MGHRA and YSYEKL. Ends included, the CDR3 has 13 residues.

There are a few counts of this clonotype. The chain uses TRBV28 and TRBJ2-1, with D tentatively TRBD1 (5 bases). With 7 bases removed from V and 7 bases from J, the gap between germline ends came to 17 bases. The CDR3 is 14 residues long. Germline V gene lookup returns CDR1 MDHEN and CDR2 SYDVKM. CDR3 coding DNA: TGTGCCAGCACCCCTGGGGCAGCCGGAAATGAGCAGTTCTTC. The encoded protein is CASTPGAAGNEQFF.

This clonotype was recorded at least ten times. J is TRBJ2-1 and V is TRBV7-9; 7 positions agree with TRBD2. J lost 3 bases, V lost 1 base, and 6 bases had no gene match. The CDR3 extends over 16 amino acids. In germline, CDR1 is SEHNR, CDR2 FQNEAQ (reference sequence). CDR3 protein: CASSLGRGEFYNEQFF. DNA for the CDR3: TGTGCCAGCAGCTTAGGTCGGGGGGAATTCTACAATGAGCAGTTCTTC.

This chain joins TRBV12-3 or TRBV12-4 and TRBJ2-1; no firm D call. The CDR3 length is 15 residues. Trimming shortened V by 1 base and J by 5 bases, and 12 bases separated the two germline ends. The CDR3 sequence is CASSLGILTNNEQFF. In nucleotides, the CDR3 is TGTGCCAGCAGTTTAGGGATTTTAACGAACAATGAGCAGTTCTTC.

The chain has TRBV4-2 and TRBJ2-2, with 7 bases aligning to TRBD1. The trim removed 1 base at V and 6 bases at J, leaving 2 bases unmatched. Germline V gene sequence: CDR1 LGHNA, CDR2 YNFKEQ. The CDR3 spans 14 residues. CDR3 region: CASSQGGQAGELFF. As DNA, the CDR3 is TGTGCCAGCAGCCAAGGTGGACAGGCCGGGGAGCTGTTTTTT.